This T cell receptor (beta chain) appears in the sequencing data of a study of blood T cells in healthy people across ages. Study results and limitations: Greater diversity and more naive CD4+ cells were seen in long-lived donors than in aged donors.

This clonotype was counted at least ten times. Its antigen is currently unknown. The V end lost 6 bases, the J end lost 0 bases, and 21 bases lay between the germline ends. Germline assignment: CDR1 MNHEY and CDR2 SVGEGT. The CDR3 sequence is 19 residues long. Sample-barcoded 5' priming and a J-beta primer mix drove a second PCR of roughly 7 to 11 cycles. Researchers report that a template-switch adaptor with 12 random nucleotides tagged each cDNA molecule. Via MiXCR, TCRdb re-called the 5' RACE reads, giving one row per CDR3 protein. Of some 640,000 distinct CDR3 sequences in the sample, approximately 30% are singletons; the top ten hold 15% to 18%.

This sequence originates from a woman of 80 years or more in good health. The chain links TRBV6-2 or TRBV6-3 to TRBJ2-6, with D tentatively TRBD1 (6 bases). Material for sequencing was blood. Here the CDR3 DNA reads TGTGCCAGCAGAGGTATTGCGCCAGGGGTCCCCTCTGGGGCCAACGTCCTGACTTTC. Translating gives CASRGIAPGVPSGANVLTF.